The rows below give T cell receptor beta chains drawn from one sample of a study of cytomegalovirus exposure and HLA in healthy donors. The repertoire was sequenced with immunoSEQ multiplex PCR; TCRdb's copy has only in-frame clones and lacks some. Of 100,000 to 130,000 clones listed, approximately 86% are singletons. Source material: PBMCs. All receptors come from a woman between 18 and 30 years old in good health and CMV-seronegative. Both conserved end residues are part of each CDR3. D genes are given only for firm matches. Expanded clones get a size class; other rows say once, few or many, or leave the size out.

TRBJ1-4 | - | - | TRBV6-5 | CASSYSGGTNEKLFF | TGTGCCAGCAGTTACTCTGGGGGGACTAATGAAAAACTGTTTTTT
TRBJ1-2 | TRBD1 | - | TRBV9 | CASSHPPDRGLYGYTF | TGTGCCAGCAGCCACCCCCCTGACAGGGGTTTGTATGGCTACACCTTC
TRBJ2-3 | TRBD2 | once | TRBV27 | CASSFSTSGGPDTQYF | TGTGCCAGCAGTTTTTCCACTAGCGGGGGCCCAGATACGCAGTATTTT
TRBJ1-2 | - | - | TRBV5-6 | CASSKGRGPGGYTF | TGTGCCAGCAGCAAGGGGAGGGGTCCGGGAGGCTACACCTTC
TRBJ1-4 | TRBD1 | - | TRBV10-3 | CAISPQGVAEKLFF | TGTGCCATCAGTCCACAGGGGGTTGCTGAAAAACTGTTTTTT
TRBJ1-1 | - | - | TRBV28 | CASSRYMNTEAFF | TGTGCCAGCAGTCGTTACATGAACACTGAAGCTTTCTTT
TRBJ1-1 | - | - | TRBV4-1 | CASSQDSTEAFF | TGCGCCAGCAGCCAAGACAGTACTGAAGCTTTCTTT
TRBJ1-6 | - | - | TRBV6-1 | CASSGPAVGYNSPLHF | TGTGCCAGCAGTGGGCCTGCCGTTGGCTATAATTCACCCCTCCACTTT
TRBJ1-4 | TRBD1 | - | TRBV6-1 | CASSLGQGPEKLFF | TGTGCCAGCAGCCTGGGACAGGGTCCCGAAAAACTGTTTTTT
TRBJ2-3 | TRBD2 | - | TRBV9 | CASSVGSGGSLTDTQYF | TGTGCCAGCAGCGTAGGGAGCGGGGGCTCCCTCACAGATACGCAGTATTTT
TRBJ2-1 | - | - | TRBV20-1 | CSASWSNEQFF | TGCAGTGCTAGTTGGAGCAATGAGCAGTTCTTC
TRBJ1-2 | - | - | TRBV10-3 | CAISESNRGAYGYTF | TGTGCCATCAGTGAGTCGAATCGGGGGGCCTATGGCTACACCTTC
TRBJ2-2 | TRBD1 | - | TRBV5-6 | CASSRTGTGELFF | TGTGCCAGCAGCAGGACAGGGACCGGGGAGCTGTTTTTT
TRBJ1-2 | TRBD1 | - | TRBV7-8 | CASSLVTGGNYGYTF | TGTGCCAGCAGCCTAGTGACAGGGGGAAACTATGGCTACACCTTC
TRBJ1-3 | - | - | TRBV6-5 | CASRKTVSSGNTIYF | TGTGCCAGCAGGAAAACAGTGAGCTCTGGAAACACCATATATTTT
TRBJ1-2 | - | few | TRBV10-3 | CAISEFGGYGYTF | TGTGCCATCAGTGAGTTCGGGGGCTATGGCTACACCTTC
TRBJ1-5 | TRBD1 | - | TRBV2 | CASRTGTANQPQHF | TGTGCCAGCAGGACAGGGACGGCAAATCAGCCCCAGCATTTT
TRBJ1-1 | - | - | TRBV10-3 | CAISTDGDLARAFF | TGTGCCATCAGTACAGACGGGGACTTAGCGAGGGCTTTCTTT
TRBJ1-1 | - | once | TRBV7-2 | CASSLARDRREAFF | TGTGCCAGCAGCTTAGCGCGGGACCGCCGGGAAGCTTTCTTT
TRBJ1-2 | - | - | TRBV27 | CASSAQGYDGYTF | TGTGCCAGCAGTGCTCAGGGGTATGATGGCTACACCTTC
TRBJ2-1 | TRBD2 | - | TRBV7-2 | CASSRREGEQFF | TGTGCCAGCAGTCGTCGGGAGGGCGAGCAGTTCTTC
TRBJ2-7 | - | - | TRBV27 | CASSPRGGNYEQYF | TGTGCCAGCAGTCCCCGGGGAGGAAACTACGAGCAGTACTTC
TRBJ1-2 | - | few | TRBV2 | CASSFKGLNYGYTF | TGTGCCAGCAGCTTTAAGGGGCTTAACTATGGCTACACCTTC
TRBJ2-5 | - | - | TRBV21-1 | CASSKRQRGARETQYF | TGTGCCAGCAGCAAACGGCAGCGGGGGGCCAGGGAGACCCAGTACTTC
TRBJ2-7 | TRBD2 | - | TRBV7-6 | CASSHESGGAYEQYF | TGTGCCAGCAGCCACGAAAGCGGGGGCGCCTACGAGCAGTACTTC